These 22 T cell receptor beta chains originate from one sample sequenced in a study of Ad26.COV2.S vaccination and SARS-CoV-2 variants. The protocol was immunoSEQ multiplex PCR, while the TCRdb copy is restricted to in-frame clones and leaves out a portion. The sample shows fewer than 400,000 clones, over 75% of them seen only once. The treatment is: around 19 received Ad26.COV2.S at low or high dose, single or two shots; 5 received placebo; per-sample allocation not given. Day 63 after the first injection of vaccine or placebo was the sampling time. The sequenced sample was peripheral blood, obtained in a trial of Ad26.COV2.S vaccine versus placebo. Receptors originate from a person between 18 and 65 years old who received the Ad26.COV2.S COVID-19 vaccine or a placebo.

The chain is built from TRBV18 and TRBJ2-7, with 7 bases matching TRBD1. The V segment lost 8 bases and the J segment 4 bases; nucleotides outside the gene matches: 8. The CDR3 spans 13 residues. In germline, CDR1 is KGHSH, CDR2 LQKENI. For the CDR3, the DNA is TGTGCCAGCCGGCCGGGACAGCAGTACGAGCAGTACTTC. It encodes CASRPGQQYEQYF.

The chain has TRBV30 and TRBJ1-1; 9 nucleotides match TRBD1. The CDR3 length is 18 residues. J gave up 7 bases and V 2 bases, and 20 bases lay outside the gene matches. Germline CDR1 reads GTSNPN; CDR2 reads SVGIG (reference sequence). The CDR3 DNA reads TGTGCCTGGAGTCGGTTTTGGGACAGGGAGCTAACTAACCTTGAAGCTTTCTTT. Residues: CAWSRFWDRELTNLEAFF.

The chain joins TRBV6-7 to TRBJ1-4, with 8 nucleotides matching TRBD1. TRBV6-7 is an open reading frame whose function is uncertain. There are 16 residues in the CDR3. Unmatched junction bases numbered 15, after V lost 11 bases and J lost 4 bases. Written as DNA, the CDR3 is TGTGCCCCCAGCGGGCCCAGGGGGCGAGGTAATGAAAAACTGTTTTTT. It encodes CAPSGPRGRGNEKLFF.

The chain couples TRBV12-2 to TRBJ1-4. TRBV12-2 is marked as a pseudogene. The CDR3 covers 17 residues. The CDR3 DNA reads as TGTGCAAGTCGCTTTCTTGGGAGCGGGGCGGCTAATGAAAAACTGTTTTTT. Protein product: CASRFLGSGAANEKLFF.

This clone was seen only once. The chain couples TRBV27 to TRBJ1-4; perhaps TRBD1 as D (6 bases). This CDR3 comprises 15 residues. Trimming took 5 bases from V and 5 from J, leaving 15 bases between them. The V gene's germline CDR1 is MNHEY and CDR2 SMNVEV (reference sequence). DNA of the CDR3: TGTGCCAGCAGTGCAGAGGGGAGGGGGAATGAAAAACTGTTTTTT. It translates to CASSAEGRGNEKLFF.

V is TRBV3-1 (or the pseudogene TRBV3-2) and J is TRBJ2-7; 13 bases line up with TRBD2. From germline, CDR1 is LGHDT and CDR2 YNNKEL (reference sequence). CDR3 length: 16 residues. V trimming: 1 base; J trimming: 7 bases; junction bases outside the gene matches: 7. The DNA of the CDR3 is TGTGCCAGCAGCCAAGCAACTAGCGGGGGGGCTACGGAGCAGTACTTC. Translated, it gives CASSQATSGGATEQYF.

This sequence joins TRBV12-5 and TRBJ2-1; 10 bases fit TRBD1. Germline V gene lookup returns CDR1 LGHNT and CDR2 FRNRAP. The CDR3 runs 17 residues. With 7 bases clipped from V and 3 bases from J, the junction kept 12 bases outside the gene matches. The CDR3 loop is CASVQGQGSKGYNEQFF. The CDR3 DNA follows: TGTGCTAGTGTCCAGGGACAGGGGTCGAAGGGCTACAATGAGCAGTTCTTC.

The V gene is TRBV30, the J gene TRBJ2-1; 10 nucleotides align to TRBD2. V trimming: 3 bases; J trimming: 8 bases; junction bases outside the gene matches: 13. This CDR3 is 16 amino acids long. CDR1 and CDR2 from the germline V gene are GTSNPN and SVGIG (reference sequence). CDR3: CAWRIKGLASTDEQFF. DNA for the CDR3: TGTGCCTGGAGGATAAAGGGACTAGCGTCGACGGATGAGCAGTTCTTC. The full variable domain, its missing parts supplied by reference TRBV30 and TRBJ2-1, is SQTIHQWPATLVQPVGSPLSLECTVEGTSNPNLYWYRQAAGRGLQLLFYSVGIGQISSEVPQNLSASRPQDRQFILSSKKLLLSDSGFYLCAWRIKGLASTDEQFFGPGTRLTVL.

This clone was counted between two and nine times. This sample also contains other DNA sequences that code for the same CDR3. CDR3 sequence reads: CASSVVGRSSGNTIYF. The DNA for the CDR3 is TGTGCCAGCAGCGTAGTTGGACGGAGCTCTGGAAACACCATATATTTT. The chain has TRBV9 and TRBJ1-3; no reliable D call. Germline CDR1 reads SGDLS; CDR2 reads YYNGEE. Trimming pared 0 bases from V and 0 bases from J, leaving 10 bases between. The CDR3 has 16 residues. The full variable domain, completed using reference TRBV9 and TRBJ1-3, is DSGVTQTPKHLITATGQRVTLRCSPRSGDLSVYWYQQSLDQGLQFLIQYYNGEERAKGNILERFSAQQFPDLHSELNLSSLELGDSALYFCASSVVGRSSGNTIYFGEGSWLTVV.

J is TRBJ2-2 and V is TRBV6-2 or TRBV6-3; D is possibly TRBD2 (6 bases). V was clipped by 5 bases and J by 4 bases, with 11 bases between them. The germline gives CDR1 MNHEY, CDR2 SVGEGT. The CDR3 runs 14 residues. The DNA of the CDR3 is TGTGCCAGCAGTGCCGTGCGGGGCACCGGGGAGCTGTTTTTT. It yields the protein CASSAVRGTGELFF.

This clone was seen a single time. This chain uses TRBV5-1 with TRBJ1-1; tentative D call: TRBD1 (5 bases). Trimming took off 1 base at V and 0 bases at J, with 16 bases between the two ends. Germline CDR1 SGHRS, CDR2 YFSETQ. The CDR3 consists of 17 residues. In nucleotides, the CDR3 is TGCGCCAGCAGCTTGTGGCAGGGCGGGGTCCTGAACACTGAAGCTTTCTTT. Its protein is CASSLWQGGVLNTEAFF.

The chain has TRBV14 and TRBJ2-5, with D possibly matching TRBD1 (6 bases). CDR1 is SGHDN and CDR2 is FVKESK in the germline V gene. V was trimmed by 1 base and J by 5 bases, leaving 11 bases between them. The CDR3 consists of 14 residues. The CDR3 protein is CASSQVGQGETQYF. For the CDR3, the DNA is TGTGCCAGCAGCCAAGTCGGCCAGGGGGAGACCCAGTACTTC.

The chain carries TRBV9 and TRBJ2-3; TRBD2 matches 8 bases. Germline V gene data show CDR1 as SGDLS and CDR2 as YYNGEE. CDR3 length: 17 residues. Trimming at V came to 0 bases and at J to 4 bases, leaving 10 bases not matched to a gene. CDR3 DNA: TGTGCCAGCAGCGTAGAATGGGGACTAGGATCGGCAGATACGCAGTATTTT. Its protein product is CASSVEWGLGSADTQYF. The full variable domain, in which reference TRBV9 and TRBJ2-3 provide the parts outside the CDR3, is DSGVTQTPKHLITATGQRVTLRCSPRSGDLSVYWYQQSLDQGLQFLIQYYNGEERAKGNILERFSAQQFPDLHSELNLSSLELGDSALYFCASSVEWGLGSADTQYFGPGTRLTVL.

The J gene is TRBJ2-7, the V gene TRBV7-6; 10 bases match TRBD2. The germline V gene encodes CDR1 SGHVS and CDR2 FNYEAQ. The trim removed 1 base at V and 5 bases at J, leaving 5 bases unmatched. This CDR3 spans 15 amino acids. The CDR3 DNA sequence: TGTGCCAGCAGCTTAGATCCTGGGACTAGCGACGAGCAGTACTTC. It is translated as CASSLDPGTSDEQYF.

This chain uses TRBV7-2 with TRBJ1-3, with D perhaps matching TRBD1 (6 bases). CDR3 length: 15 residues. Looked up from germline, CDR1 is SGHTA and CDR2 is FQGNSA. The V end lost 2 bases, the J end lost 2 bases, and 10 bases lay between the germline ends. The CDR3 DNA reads TGTGCCAGCAGCTTATGGGGGGCCACTGGAAACACCATATATTTT. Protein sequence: CASSLWGATGNTIYF.

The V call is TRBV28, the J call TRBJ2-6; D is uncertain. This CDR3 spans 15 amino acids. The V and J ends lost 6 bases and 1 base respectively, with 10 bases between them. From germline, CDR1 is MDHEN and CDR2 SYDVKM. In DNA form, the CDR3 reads TGTGCCAGCAGACCCCGCACGTCTGGGGCCAACGTCCTGACTTTC. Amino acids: CASRPRTSGANVLTF.

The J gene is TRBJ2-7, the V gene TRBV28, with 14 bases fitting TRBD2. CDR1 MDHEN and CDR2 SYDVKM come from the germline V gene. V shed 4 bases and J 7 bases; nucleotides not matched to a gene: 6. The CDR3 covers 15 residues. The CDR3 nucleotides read TGTGCCAGCAGTTCCCCGGGACTAGCGGGAGAGGAGCAGTACTTC. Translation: CASSSPGLAGEEQYF.

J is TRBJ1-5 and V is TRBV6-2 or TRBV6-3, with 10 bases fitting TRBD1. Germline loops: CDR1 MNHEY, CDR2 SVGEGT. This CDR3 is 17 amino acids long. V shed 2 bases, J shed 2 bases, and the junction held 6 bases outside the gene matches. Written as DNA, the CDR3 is TGTGCCAGCAGTTACACGGGACAGGGGAATCGCAATCAGCCCCAGCATTTT. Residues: CASSYTGQGNRNQPQHF.

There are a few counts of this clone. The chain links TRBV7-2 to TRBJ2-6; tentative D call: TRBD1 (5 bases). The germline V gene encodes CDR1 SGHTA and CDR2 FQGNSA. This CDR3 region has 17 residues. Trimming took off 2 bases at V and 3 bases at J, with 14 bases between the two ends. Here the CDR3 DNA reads TGTGCCAGCAGCTTATCAGGGATGGAGTTTGGGGCCAACGTCCTGACTTTC. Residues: CASSLSGMEFGANVLTF.

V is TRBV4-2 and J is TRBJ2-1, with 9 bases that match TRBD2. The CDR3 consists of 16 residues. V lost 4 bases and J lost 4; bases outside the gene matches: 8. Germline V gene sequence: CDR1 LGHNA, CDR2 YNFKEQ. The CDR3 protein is CASSLGKRGAYNEQFF. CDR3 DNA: TGTGCCAGCAGCCTGGGAAAGCGGGGGGCTTACAATGAGCAGTTCTTC.

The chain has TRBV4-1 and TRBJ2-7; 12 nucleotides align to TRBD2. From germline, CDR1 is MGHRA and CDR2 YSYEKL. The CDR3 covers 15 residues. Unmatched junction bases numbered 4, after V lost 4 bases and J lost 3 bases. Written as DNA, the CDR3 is TGCGCCAGCAGCCGCGGGACTAGCGGGTACTACGAGCAGTACTTC. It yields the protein CASSRGTSGYYEQYF.

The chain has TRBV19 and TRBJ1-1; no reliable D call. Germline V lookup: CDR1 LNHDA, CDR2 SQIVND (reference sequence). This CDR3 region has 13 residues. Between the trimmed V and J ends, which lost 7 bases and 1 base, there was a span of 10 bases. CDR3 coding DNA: TGTGCCAGTACGAGGGTAAGGAACACTGAAGCTTTCTTT. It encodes CASTRVRNTEAFF.